This entry lists 26 T cell receptor beta chains sequenced from one sample in a study of blood T cell repertoires in COVID-19. Clones were read by immunoSEQ multiplex PCR, and TCRdb kept only the in-frame ones, dropping some. Here the sample spans a few hundred thousand clones, approximately 90% being singletons. Input material: peripheral blood. These receptors were obtained from a woman in her forties or fifties with COVID-19, enrolled during active disease.

J is TRBJ1-5 and V is TRBV19; D possibly corresponds to TRBD1 (5 bases). Trimming removed 3 bases at V and 3 bases at J, with 12 bases between. CDR1 LNHDA and CDR2 SQIVND come from the germline V gene (reference sequence). The CDR3 has 15 amino acids. CDR3 sequence: CASSMVSGYNQPQHF. CDR3 nucleotide sequence: TGTGCCAGTAGTATGGTATCAGGGTACAATCAGCCCCAGCATTTT.

V gene TRBV6-2 or TRBV6-3 combines with J gene TRBJ1-4, with TRBD1 identical over 7 bases. The CDR3 runs 15 residues. Germline V CDR1 and CDR2: MNHEY, SVGEGT. Germline trimming cut 0 bases from V and 10 bases from J; bases unmatched to any gene: 8. The CDR3 here is CASSYSRRGQGKLFF. For the CDR3, the DNA is TGTGCCAGCAGTTACTCGCGAAGGGGGCAGGGAAAACTGTTTTTT.

The sample holds one count of this clone. The gene calls are TRBV19 and TRBJ1-4; the match to TRBD1 covers 9 bases. The CDR3 runs 15 residues. V dropped 5 bases and J dropped 4; count of bases not matched to a gene: 5. The germline V gene encodes CDR1 LNHDA and CDR2 SQIVND (reference sequence). The CDR3 DNA sequence: TGTGCCAGTAGTTCACAGGGGGCGGGTAATGAAAAACTGTTTTTT. It specifies CASSSQGAGNEKLFF.

V is TRBV7-9 and J is TRBJ1-1, with TRBD1 matching 7 bases. Germline V gene lookup returns CDR1 SEHNR and CDR2 FQNEAQ (reference sequence). The CDR3 covers 15 residues. The J segment lost 0 bases and the V segment lost 5 bases, leaving 6 bases of the junction unmatched. The CDR3 nucleotides are TGTGCCAGCAGCCCCCGGACAGGCATGAACACTGAAGCTTTCTTT. This translates into CASSPRTGMNTEAFF.

The chain links TRBV10-3 to TRBJ2-3; 9 nucleotides line up with TRBD2. Germline V gene lookup returns CDR1 ENHRY and CDR2 SYGVKD. CDR3 size: 18 residues. Trimming took 0 bases from V and 4 from J; bases not matched to a gene: 11. In nucleotides, the CDR3 is TGTGCCATCAGTGAGTCTGCGACTAGCGGAACTTCCCCAGATACGCAGTATTTT. Its translation is CAISESATSGTSPDTQYF.

This clone was counted between two and nine times. The chain has TRBV7-2 and TRBJ2-2, with D perhaps matching TRBD1 (6 bases). Germline CDR1 SGHTA, CDR2 FQGNSA. Trimming cost V 5 bases and J 5 bases, with 15 bases left between them. CDR3 length: 15 residues. The CDR3 DNA sequence: TGTGCCAGCAGCGCCCAGGGGATGGCGACCGGGGAGCTGTTTTTT. Translated: CASSAQGMATGELFF.

The genes are TRBV14 and TRBJ2-7, with D perhaps TRBD2 (6 bases). In germline, CDR1 is SGHDN, CDR2 FVKESK. Trimming took 2 bases from V and 3 from J, leaving 23 bases between them. The CDR3 runs 18 residues. The DNA for the CDR3 is TGTGCCAGCAGCCAAAGTTTGAGCAGCTCCAGCGGGCGCTACGAGCAGTACTTC. Translating it yields CASSQSLSSSSGRYEQYF.

This clone showed up just once. The J gene is TRBJ1-5, the V gene TRBV5-6, with D hard to call. The germline V and J ends were trimmed by 4 bases and 2 bases, with 10 bases remaining between them. The CDR3 contains 14 residues. Looked up from germline, CDR1 is SGHDT and CDR2 is YYEEEE. The CDR3 coding sequence is TGTGCCAGCAGCGGCGGGGATGGCAATCAGCCCCAGCATTTT. Amino acid sequence: CASSGGDGNQPQHF.

This clone was seen more than once but under ten times. The rearrangement uses TRBV7-8 and TRBJ1-3; the D gene is possibly TRBD1 (6 bases). The V gene's germline CDR1 is SGHVS and CDR2 FQNEAQ. This CDR3 comprises 16 residues. Trimming pared 4 bases from V and 0 bases from J, leaving 13 bases between. CDR3: CASSSPGQSSGNTIYF. CDR3 coding DNA: TGTGCCAGCAGCTCACCAGGACAGAGCTCTGGAAACACCATATATTTT.

This sequence joins TRBV21-1 and TRBJ1-5; the D call TRBD1 from the table was never checked on the DNA. TRBV21-1 is a documented pseudogene. The CDR3 length is 19 residues. CDR3 sequence (DNA): TGTGCCAGCAGCCCACAGGACAGGGTACGGAGTATGAACAATCAGCCCCAGCATTTT. Protein product: CASSPQDRVRSMNNQPQHF.

The gene calls are TRBV4-1 and TRBJ2-2; TRBD2 aligns across 10 bases. Germline V gives CDR1 MGHRA, CDR2 YSYEKL. Unmatched junction bases numbered 10, after V lost 6 bases and J lost 6 bases. The length of the CDR3 is 16 residues. The CDR3 coding sequence is TGCGCCAGCAGGCACTTTAAGCGGGAGGGCCCCGGGGAGCTGTTTTTT. It encodes CASRHFKREGPGELFF.

The CDR3 is CAWSVQPGTEAFF. The DNA of the CDR3 is TGTGCCTGGAGTGTTCAGCCGGGGACTGAAGCTTTCTTT. The V gene is TRBV30, the J gene TRBJ1-1, with D unresolved. Per the germline V gene, CDR1 is GTSNPN and CDR2 is SVGIG (reference sequence). V lost 0 bases and J 5 bases, leaving 10 bases between the germline ends. The CDR3 extends over 13 amino acids.

This chain uses TRBV20-1 with TRBJ1-1; D unclear. The CDR3 has 11 amino acids. Germline V gives CDR1 DFQATT, CDR2 SNEGSKA (reference sequence). The CDR3 bases are TGCCCTTCCCTCTGGAACACTGAAGCTTTCTTT. Its translation is CPSLWNTEAFF.

The V call is TRBV12-5, the J call TRBJ2-6, with D perhaps TRBD1 (6 bases). The germline gives CDR1 LGHNT, CDR2 FRNRAP. This CDR3 region has 23 residues. V was pared by 3 bases and J by 0 bases, with 30 bases between. The CDR3 DNA follows: TGTGCTAGTGGTTTTCTCCTTTTGGGGGCGGGCGTAACCCCACCCTCTGGGGCCAACGTCCTGACTTTC. This codes for CASGFLLLGAGVTPPSGANVLTF.

In this sample, this clone turned up once. This chain joins TRBV28 and TRBJ1-5; TRBD1 aligns across 9 bases. V shed 3 bases, J shed 4 bases, and the junction held 7 bases outside the gene matches. CDR3 length: 16 residues. Germline CDR1 is MDHEN and CDR2 is SYDVKM. The CDR3 DNA reads as TGTGCCAGCAGTTTGCTGGGACAGGGATTTAATCAGCCCCAGCATTTT. It codes for CASSLLGQGFNQPQHF.

The chain combines TRBV2 with TRBJ1-3; 7 bases are a match to TRBD1. This CDR3 has 14 amino acids. Per the germline V gene, CDR1 is SNHLY and CDR2 is FYNNEI. V gave up 6 bases and J gave up 0 bases; unmatched junction bases: 2. The DNA of the CDR3 is TGTGCCAGCAGGGACAGGTTCTCTGGAAACACCATATATTTT. Translating it yields CASRDRFSGNTIYF.

The chain has TRBV4-2 and TRBJ2-7; TRBD1 matches at 8 bases. Germline V gene lookup returns CDR1 LGHNA and CDR2 YNFKEQ. The CDR3 has 15 residues. V shed 4 bases and J 2 bases; nucleotides not matched to a gene: 7. CDR3 sequence reads: CASSLATGGTYEQYF. In nucleotides, the CDR3 is TGTGCCAGCAGCCTAGCTACAGGGGGAACCTACGAGCAGTACTTC.

This clone was counted between two and nine times. V and J are TRBV5-6 and TRBJ1-4, with D unresolved. V shed 0 bases and J shed 7 bases, with 10 bases lying between them. The CDR3 sequence is 14 residues long. Germline assignment: CDR1 SGHDT and CDR2 YYEEEE. In DNA form, the CDR3 reads TGTGCCAGCAGCTTGGTAGGGAGTAGTGAAAAACTGTTTTTT. Protein: CASSLVGSSEKLFF.

CDR3 sequence: CAISVGDSSYEQYF. DNA of the CDR3: TGTGCCATCAGTGTTGGGGACAGCTCCTACGAGCAGTACTTC. The rearrangement joins TRBV10-3 to TRBJ2-7; 7 bases agree with TRBD1. The germline V gene has CDR1 ENHRY and CDR2 SYGVKD. V lost 4 bases and J lost 0; bases outside the gene matches: 3. This CDR3 contains 14 residues.

This rearrangement joins TRBV25-1 to TRBJ2-7; 8 bases are shared with TRBD1. The CDR3 sequence is 15 residues long. Looked up from germline, CDR1 is MGHDK and CDR2 is SYGVNS. V shed 3 bases and J 0 bases; nucleotides not matched to a gene: 4. The CDR3 reads CASSDPGQASYEQYF. The CDR3 region has the DNA TGTGCCAGCAGTGACCCGGGACAGGCCTCCTACGAGCAGTACTTC.

CDR3 DNA: TGTGCCAGCAGCTTAGATCCCGGGGGGAACACTGAAGCTTTCTTT. Translation: CASSLDPGGNTEAFF. The chain is built from TRBV11-3 and TRBJ1-1, with D maybe TRBD1 (5 bases). The germline CDR1 and CDR2 sequences are SGHNT and YENEEA. This CDR3 is 15 amino acids long. V lost 0 bases to trimming and J lost 1 base, with 9 bases between them.

This chain joins TRBV27 and TRBJ1-1; TRBD1 matches 11 bases. Looked up from germline, CDR1 is MNHEY and CDR2 is SMNVEV (reference sequence). V was pared by 5 bases and J by 4 bases, with 12 bases of the junction left unmatched. This CDR3 has 17 residues. The CDR3 here is CASSPRTGGRVATEAFF. The CDR3 nucleotides read TGTGCCAGCAGTCCGAGGACAGGGGGCAGGGTGGCCACTGAAGCTTTCTTT.

The count of this clone is one. This chain uses TRBV15 with TRBJ2-1, with D tentatively TRBD2 (6 bases). Germline V lookup: CDR1 LNHNV, CDR2 YYDKDF (reference sequence). The length of the CDR3 is 15 residues. The V gene lost 0 bases and the J gene lost 10 bases, with 16 bases spanning the gap. CDR3 coding DNA: TGTGCCACCAGCAGAGATTTGGGGGGAGTCAGGGAGCAGTTCTTC. The encoded protein is CATSRDLGGVREQFF.

This chain joins TRBV6-5 and TRBJ2-4, with D possibly TRBD1 on 6 matching bases. Germline V gene sequence: CDR1 MNHEY, CDR2 SVGAGI. The CDR3 length is 15 residues. Trimming removed 5 bases from V and 3 bases from J, with 14 bases in between. The CDR3 sequence is CASSSEGVVKNIQYF. In DNA, the CDR3 is TGTGCCAGCAGTAGCGAGGGGGTTGTCAAAAACATTCAGTACTTC.

The V and J genes are TRBV2 and TRBJ2-7; the D gene is possibly TRBD1 (6 bases). The CDR3 spans 12 residues. Trimming shortened V by 8 bases and J by 0 bases, and 8 bases separated the two germline ends. Germline CDR1 is SNHLY and CDR2 is FYNNEI. The CDR3 here is CASGDTSYEQYF. The CDR3 DNA is TGTGCCAGCGGGGACACCTCCTACGAGCAGTACTTC.

The chain uses TRBV4-1 and TRBJ2-7; 7 positions match TRBD2. CDR1 is MGHRA and CDR2 is YSYEKL in the germline V gene. V was clipped by 3 bases and J by 3 bases; unmatched bases: 8. The length of the CDR3 is 15 residues. The CDR3 DNA is TGCGCCAGCAGCCACCAATCGGGGGGAAACTACGAGCAGTACTTC. Protein sequence: CASSHQSGGNYEQYF.